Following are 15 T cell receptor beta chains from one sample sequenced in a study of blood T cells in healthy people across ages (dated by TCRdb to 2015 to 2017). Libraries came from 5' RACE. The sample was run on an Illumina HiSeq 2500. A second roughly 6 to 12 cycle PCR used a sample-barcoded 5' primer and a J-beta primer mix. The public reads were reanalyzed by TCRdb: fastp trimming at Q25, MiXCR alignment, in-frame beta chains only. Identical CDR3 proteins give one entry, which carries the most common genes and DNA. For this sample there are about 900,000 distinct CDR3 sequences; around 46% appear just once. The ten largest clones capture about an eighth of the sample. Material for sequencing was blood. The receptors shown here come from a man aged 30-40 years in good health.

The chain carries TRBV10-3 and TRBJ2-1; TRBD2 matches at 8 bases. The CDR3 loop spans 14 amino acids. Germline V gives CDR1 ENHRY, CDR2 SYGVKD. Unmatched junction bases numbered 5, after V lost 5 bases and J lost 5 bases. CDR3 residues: CAISPRRGDNEQFF. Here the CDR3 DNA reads TGTGCCATCAGTCCCCGGCGGGGGGACAATGAGCAGTTCTTC.

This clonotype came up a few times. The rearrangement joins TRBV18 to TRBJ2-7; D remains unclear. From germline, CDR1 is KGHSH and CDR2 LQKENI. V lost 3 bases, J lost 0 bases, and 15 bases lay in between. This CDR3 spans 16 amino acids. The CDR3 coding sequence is TGTGCCAGCTCACCGACACGGACGCCAAGCTCCTACGAGCAGTACTTC. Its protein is CASSPTRTPSSYEQYF.

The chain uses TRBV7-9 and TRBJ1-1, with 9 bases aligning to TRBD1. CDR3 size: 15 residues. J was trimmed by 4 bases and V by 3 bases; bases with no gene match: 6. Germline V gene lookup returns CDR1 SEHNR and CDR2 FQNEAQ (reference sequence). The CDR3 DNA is TGTGCCAGCAGCTTGCCACGGGACAGGGTCACTGAAGCTTTCTTT. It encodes CASSLPRDRVTEAFF.

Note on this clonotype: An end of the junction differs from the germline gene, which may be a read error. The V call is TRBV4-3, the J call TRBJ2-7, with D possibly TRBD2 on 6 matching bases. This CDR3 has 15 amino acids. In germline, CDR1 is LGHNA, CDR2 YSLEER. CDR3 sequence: CVSSQDSGVTYEQYF. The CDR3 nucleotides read TGCGTCAGCAGCCAAGATTCGGGGGTCACCTACGAGCAGTACTTC.

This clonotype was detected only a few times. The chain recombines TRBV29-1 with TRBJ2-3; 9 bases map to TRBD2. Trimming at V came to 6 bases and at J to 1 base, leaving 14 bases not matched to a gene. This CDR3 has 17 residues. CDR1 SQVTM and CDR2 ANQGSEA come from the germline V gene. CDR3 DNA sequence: TGCAGCGTGACCCTAGGGCGGGGGGGCGTAGGCACAGATACGCAGTATTTT. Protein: CSVTLGRGGVGTDTQYF.

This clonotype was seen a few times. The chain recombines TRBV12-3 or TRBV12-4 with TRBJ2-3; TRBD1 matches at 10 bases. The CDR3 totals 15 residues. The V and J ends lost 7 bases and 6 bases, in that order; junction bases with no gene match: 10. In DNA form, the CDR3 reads TGTGCCAGCATTGGGACAGGGGCTGGAATCGATACGCAGTATTTT. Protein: CASIGTGAGIDTQYF.

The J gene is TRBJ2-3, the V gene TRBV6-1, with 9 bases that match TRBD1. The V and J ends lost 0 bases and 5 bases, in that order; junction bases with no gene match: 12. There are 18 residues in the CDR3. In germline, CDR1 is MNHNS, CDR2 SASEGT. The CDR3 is CASSEAPFTGGVGDTQYF. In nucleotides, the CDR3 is TGTGCCAGCAGTGAAGCTCCTTTCACAGGGGGCGTGGGAGATACGCAGTATTTT.

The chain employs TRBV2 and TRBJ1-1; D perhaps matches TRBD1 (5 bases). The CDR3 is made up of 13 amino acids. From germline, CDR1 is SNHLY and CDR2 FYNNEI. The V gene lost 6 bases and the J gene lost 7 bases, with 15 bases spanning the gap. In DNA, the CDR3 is TGTGCCAGCAGCATCGAAAAGGGGAATGAAGCTTTCTTT. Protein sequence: CASSIEKGNEAFF.

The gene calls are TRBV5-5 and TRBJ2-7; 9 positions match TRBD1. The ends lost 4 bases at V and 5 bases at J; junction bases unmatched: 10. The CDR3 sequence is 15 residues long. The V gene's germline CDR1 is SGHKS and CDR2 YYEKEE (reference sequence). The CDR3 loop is CASSPGTGQWDEQYF. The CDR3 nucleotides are TGTGCCAGCAGCCCCGGGACAGGGCAATGGGACGAGCAGTACTTC.

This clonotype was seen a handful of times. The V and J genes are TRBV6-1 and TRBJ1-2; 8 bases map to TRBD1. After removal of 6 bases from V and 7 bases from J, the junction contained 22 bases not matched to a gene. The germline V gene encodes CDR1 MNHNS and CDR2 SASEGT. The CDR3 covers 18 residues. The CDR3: CASRDTGTGFGSGAGYTF. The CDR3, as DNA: TGTGCCAGCAGGGACACCGGGACAGGATTTGGGAGCGGAGCTGGCTACACCTTC.

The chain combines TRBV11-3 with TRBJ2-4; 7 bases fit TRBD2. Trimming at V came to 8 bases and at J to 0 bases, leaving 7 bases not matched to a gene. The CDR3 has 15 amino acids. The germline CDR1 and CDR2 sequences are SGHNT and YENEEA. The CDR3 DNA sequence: TGTGCCAGCGGAACTAGCGCACTAGCCAAAAACATTCAGTACTTC. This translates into CASGTSALAKNIQYF.

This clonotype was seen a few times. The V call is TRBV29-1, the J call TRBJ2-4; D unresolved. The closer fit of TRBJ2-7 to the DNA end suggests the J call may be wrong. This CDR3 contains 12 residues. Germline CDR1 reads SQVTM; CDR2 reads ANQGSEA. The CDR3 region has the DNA TGCAGCGTCGCCCAAGCCGACTACGAGCAGTACTTC. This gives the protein CSVAQADYEQYF.

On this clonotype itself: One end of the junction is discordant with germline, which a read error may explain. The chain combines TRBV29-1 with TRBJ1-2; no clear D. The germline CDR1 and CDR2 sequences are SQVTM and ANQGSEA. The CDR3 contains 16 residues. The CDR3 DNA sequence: TGCAGTGTTGATAGAACGAATCCCGGGATCGAGGAAGGCTACACCTTC. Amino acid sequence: CSVDRTNPGIEEGYTF.

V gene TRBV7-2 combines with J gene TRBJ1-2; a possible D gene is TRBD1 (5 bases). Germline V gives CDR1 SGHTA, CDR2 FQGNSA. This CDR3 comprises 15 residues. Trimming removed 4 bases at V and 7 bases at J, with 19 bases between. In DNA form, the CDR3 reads TGTGCCAGCAGCTCCCCGGGGCGGACAACACGTGGCTACACCTTC. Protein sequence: CASSSPGRTTRGYTF.

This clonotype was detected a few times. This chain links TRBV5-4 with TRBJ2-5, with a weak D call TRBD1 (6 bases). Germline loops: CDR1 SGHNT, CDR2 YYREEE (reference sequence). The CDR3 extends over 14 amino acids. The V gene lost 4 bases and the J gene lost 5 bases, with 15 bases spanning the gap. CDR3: CASSREDRPETQYF. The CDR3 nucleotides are TGTGCCAGCAGCCGCGAAGACAGGCCGGAGACCCAGTACTTC.